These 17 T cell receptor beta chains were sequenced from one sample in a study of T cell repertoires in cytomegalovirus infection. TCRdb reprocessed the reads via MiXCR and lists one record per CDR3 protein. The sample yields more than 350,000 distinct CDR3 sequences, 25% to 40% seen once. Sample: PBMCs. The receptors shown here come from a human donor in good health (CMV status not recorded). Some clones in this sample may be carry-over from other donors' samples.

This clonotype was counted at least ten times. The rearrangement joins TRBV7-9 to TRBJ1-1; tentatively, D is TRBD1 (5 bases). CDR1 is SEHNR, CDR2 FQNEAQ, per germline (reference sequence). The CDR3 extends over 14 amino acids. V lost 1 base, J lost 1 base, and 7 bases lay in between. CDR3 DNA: TGTGCCAGCAGCTTAGGGGGACCGAACACTGAAGCTTTCTTT. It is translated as CASSLGGPNTEAFF.

The CDR3 nucleotides are TGTGCCAGCAGTGTACGGGCAGGCTACGAGCAGTACTTC. This gives the protein CASSVRAGYEQYF. The chain carries TRBV6-6 and TRBJ2-7; D is unresolved. The CDR3 sequence is 13 residues long. Trimming stripped 5 bases from V and 3 bases from J, with 11 bases between. Germline V gives CDR1 MNHNY, CDR2 SVGAGI (reference sequence).

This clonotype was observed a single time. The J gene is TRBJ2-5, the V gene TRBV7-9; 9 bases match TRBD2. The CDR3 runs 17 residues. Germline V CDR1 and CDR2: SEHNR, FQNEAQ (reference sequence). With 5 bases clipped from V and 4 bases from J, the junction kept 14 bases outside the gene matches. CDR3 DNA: TGTGCCAGCAGCCCGCGGATAGCGGGGGCTCTGGGAGAGACCCAGTACTTC. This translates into CASSPRIAGALGETQYF.

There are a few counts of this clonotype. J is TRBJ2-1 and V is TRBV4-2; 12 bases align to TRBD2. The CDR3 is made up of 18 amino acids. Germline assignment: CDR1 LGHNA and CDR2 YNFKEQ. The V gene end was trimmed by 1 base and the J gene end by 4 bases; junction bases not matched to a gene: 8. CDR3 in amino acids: CASSQGASGGASYNEQFF. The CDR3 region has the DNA TGTGCCAGCAGCCAAGGAGCTAGCGGGGGGGCTTCGTACAATGAGCAGTTCTTC.

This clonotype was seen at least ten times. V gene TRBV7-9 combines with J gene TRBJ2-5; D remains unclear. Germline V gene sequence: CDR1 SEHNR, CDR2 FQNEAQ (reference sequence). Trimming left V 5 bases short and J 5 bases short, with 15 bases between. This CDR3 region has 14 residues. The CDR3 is CASSQDEFRETQYF. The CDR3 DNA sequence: TGTGCCAGCAGCCAGGACGAATTTAGGGAGACCCAGTACTTC.

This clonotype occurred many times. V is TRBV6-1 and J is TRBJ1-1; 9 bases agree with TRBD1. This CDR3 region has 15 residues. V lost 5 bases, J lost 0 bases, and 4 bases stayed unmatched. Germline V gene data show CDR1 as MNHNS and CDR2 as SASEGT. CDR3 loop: CASSTGQGMNTEAFF. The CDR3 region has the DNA TGTGCCAGCAGTACGGGACAGGGCATGAACACTGAAGCTTTCTTT.

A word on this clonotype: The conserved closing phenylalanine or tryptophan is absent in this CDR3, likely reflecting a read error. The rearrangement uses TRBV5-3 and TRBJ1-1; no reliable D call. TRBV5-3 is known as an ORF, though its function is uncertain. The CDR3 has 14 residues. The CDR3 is CASSFRLANTEAFL. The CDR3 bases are TGTGCCAGCAGCTTTAGGTTGGCGAACACTGAAGCTTTCTTG.

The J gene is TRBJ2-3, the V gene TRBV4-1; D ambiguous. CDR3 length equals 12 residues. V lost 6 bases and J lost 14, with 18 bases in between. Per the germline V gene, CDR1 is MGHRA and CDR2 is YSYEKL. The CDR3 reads CASSPTRSVLYF. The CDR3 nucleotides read TGCGCCAGCAGTCCTACGCGAAGCGTCCTGTATTTT.

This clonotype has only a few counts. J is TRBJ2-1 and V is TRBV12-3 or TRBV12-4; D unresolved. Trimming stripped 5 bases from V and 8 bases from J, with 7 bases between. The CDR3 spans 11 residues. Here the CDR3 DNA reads TGTGCCAGCAGTCGGAAGCATGAGCAGTTCTTC. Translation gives CASSRKHEQFF.

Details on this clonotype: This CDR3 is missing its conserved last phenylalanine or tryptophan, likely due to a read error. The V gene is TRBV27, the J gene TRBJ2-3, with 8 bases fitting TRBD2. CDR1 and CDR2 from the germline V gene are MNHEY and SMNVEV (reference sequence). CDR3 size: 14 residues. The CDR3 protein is CASSFRGGTYTQYL. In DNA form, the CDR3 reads TGTGCCAGCAGTTTCCGGGGGGGCACATATACGCAGTATTTG.

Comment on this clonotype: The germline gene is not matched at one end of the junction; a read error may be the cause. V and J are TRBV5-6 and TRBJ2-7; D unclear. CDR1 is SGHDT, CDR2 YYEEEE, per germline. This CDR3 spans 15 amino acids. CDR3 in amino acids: CASTLGQVLSYEQYF. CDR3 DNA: TGTGCCAGCACCTTGGGTCAGGTACTCTCCTACGAGCAGTACTTC. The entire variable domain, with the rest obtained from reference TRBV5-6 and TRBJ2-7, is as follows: DAGVTQSPTHLIKTRGQQVTLRCSPKSGHDTVSWYQQALGQGPQFIFQYYEEEERQRGNFPDRFSGHQFPNYSSELNVNALLLGDSALYLCASTLGQVLSYEQYFGPGTRLTVT.

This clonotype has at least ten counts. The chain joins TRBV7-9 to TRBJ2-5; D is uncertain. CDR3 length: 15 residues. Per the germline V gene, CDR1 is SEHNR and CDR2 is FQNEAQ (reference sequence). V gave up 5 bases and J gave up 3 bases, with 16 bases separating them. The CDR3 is CASSTKQFGEETQYF. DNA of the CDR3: TGTGCCAGCAGCACAAAGCAATTCGGAGAAGAGACCCAGTACTTC.

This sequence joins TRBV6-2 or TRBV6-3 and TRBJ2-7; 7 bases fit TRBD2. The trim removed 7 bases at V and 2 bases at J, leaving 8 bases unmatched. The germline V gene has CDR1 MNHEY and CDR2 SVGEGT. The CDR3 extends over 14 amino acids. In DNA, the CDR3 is TGTGCCAGCACCAAGTATGGGGGGGCCTACGAGCAGTACTTC. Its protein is CASTKYGGAYEQYF.

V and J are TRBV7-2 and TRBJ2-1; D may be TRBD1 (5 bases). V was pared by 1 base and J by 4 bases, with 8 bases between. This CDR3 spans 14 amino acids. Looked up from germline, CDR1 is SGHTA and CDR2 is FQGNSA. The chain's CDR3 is CASSLGTGYNEQFF. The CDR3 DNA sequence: TGTGCCAGCAGCTTAGGAACAGGTTACAATGAGCAGTTCTTC.

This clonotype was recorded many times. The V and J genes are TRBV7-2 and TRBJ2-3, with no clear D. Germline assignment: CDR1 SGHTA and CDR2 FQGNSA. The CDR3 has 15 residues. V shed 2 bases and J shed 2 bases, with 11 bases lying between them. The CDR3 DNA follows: TGTGCCAGCAGCTTAACTGTCAAACCCACAGATACGCAGTATTTT. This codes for CASSLTVKPTDTQYF.

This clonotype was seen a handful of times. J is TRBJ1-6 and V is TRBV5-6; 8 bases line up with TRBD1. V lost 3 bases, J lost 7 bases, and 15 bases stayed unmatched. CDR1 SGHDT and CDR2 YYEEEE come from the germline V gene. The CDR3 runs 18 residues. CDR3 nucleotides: TGTGCCAGCAGCTCTGGCAGGGGGCAGGAGGTTCGCAATTCACCCCTCCACTTT. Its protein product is CASSSGRGQEVRNSPLHF.

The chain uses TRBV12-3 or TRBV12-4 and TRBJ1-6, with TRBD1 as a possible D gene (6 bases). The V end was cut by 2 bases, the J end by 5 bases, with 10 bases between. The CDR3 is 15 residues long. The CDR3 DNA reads TGTGCCAGCAGTTTAAGGAGGGGGGATAATTCACCCCTCCACTTT. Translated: CASSLRRGDNSPLHF.